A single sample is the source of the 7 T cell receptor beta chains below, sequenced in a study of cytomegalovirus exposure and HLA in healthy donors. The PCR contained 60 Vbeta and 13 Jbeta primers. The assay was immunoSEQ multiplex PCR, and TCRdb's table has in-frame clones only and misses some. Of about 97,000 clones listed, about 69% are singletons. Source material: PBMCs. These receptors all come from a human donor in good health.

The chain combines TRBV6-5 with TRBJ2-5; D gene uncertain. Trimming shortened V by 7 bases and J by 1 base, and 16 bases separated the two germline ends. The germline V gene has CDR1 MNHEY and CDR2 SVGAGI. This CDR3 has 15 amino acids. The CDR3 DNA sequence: TGTGCCAGCACATCACACGGCAGGCCCCAAGAGACCCAGTACTTC. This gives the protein CASTSHGRPQETQYF.

The CDR3 coding sequence is TGTGCCAGCAGGGGCGTCTATGGCTACACCTTC. This sequence encodes CASRGVYGYTF. The chain joins TRBV25-1 to TRBJ1-2; D gene ambiguous. The ends were cut back, 6 bases at V and 4 bases at J, with 6 bases in the middle. CDR3 length: 11 residues. The V gene's germline CDR1 is MGHDK and CDR2 SYGVNS.

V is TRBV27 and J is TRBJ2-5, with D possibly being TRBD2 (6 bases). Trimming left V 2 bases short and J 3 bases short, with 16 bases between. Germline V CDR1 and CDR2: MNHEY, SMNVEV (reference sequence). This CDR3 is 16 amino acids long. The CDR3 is CASSLRPLGGKETQYF. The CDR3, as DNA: TGTGCCAGCAGTTTACGCCCCCTGGGCGGGAAAGAGACCCAGTACTTC.

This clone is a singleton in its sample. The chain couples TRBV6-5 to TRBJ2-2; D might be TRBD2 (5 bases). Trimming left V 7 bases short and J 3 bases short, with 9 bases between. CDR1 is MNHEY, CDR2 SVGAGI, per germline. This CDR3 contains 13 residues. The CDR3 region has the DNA TGTGCCAGCAAATCGGGATACACCGGGGAGCTGTTTTTT. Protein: CASKSGYTGELFF.

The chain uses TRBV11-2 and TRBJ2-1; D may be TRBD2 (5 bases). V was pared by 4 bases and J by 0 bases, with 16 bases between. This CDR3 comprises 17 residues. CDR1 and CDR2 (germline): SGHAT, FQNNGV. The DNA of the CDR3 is TGTGCCAGCAGCTCCCATCGAAGCGGCAGCTCCTACAATGAGCAGTTCTTC. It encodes CASSSHRSGSSYNEQFF. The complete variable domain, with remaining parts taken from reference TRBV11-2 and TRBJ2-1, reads EAGVAQSPRYKIIEKRQSVAFWCNPISGHATLYWYQQILGQGPKLLIQFQNNGVVDDSQLPKDRFSAERLKGVDSTLKIQPAKLEDSAVYLCASSSHRSGSSYNEQFFGPGTRLTVL.

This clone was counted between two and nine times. CDR3 region: CASSRQPIPGNTIYF. The DNA of the CDR3 is TGTGCCAGCAGCCGACAGCCAATCCCTGGAAACACCATATATTTT. The chain has TRBV6-5 and TRBJ1-3, with D perhaps TRBD1 (5 bases). Germline CDR1 MNHEY, CDR2 SVGAGI. This CDR3 region has 15 residues. V was clipped by 6 bases and J by 2 bases, with 14 bases between them.

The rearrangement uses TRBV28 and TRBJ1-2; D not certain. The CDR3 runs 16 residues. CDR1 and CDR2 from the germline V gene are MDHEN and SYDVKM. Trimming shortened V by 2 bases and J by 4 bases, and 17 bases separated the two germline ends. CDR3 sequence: CASSLIPTHVRYGYTF. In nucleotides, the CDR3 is TGTGCCAGCAGTTTAATTCCCACACATGTTCGCTATGGCTACACCTTC.